The rows below give T cell receptor beta chains drawn from one sample of a study of blood T cells in healthy people across ages. TCRdb processed the 5' RACE reads anew with MiXCR; each CDR3 protein has one entry. The sample lists hundreds of thousands of distinct CDR3 sequences, 45% to 55% occurring once. Sequenced: blood. All receptors come from a man at least 80 years old in good health. The CDR3 runs from the conserved cysteine through the conserved F or W. The order of the fields is clone size, D gene, V gene, J gene, CDR3 DNA, CDR3 protein. The D gene is left open where the match is weak. Where a row states a size, it is once, few, many or the class of an expanded clone; other rows omit it.

few	NA	TRBV3-1	TRBJ2-1	TGTGCCAGCAGCCAAGTTGCGGGACCCTACAATGAGCAGTTCTTC	CASSQVAGPYNEQFF
few	TRBD2	TRBV29-1	TRBJ2-4	TGCAGCGTGGGGGAGGGTTTAAACATTCAGTACTTC	CSVGEGLNIQYF
NA	NA	TRBV7-2	TRBJ2-7	TGTGCCAGCACCTTCAGGGTCGGGGACGAGCAGTACTTC	CASTFRVGDEQYF
NA	TRBD2	TRBV15	TRBJ2-1	TGTGCCACCAGCCCATATCCTCCCGGGACTAGCGGATACAATGAGCAGTTCTTC	CATSPYPPGTSGYNEQFF
few	NA	TRBV4-3	TRBJ2-7	TGCGCCAGCAGCCAAGCTCATTCCGACATCTACGAGCAGTACTTC	CASSQAHSDIYEQYF
NA	TRBD2	TRBV7-2	TRBJ2-3	TGTGCCGGCAGCCTCCTTAGCGGGGGAACTACAGATACGCAGTATTTT	CAGSLLSGGTTDTQYF
NA	NA	TRBV21-1	TRBJ1-2	TGTGCCAGCAGCAAAGGGCAGAGGTCTAACTATGGCTACACCTTC	CASSKGQRSNYGYTF
few	NA	TRBV7-9	TRBJ2-3	TGTGCCAGCAGCTTAGTCACAGGTAGCACAGATACGCAGTATTTT	CASSLVTGSTDTQYF
once	TRBD1	TRBV12-3/TRBV12-4	TRBJ2-5	TGTGCCAGCAGCCGGGACAGGGGATCCTACAATGAGCAGTACTTC	CASSRDRGSYNEQYF
few	NA	TRBV20-1	TRBJ2-1	TGCAGTGCTAGAAGTCTCGGGACTCCGCGGGTCGATGAGCAGTTCTTC	CSARSLGTPRVDEQFF
NA	NA	TRBV4-3	TRBJ1-1	TGCGCCAGCAGCATTGATCGACCCGCGAACACTGAAGCTTTCTTT	CASSIDRPANTEAFF
NA	NA	TRBV29-1	TRBJ1-2	TGCAGCGTTGAAGAACCCCATTCTGGCTACACCTTC	CSVEEPHSGYTF
NA	NA	TRBV7-9	TRBJ2-5	TGTGCCAGCAGCCTTGGGACTCGCTCGCAGACCCAGTACTTC	CASSLGTRSQTQYF
NA	TRBD2	TRBV5-1	TRBJ2-1	TGCGCCAGCAGCTTCACTAGCGGTTCCGGCGAGCAGTTCTTC	CASSFTSGSGEQFF
NA	NA	TRBV5-4	TRBJ1-1	TGTGCCAGCAGCTTGGGCGGGTTTCGTGTCTCTGAAGCTTTCTTT	CASSLGGFRVSEAFF